A single T cell receptor beta chain is shown here with its context. Its antigen remains unidentified. No per-base quality is available; no much larger clone lies one base away. TCRbeta CDR3 regions were amplified from genomic DNA using the immunoSEQ Assay, a bias-controlled multiplex PCR. Per the source publication's procedure: Within the assay, amplification of reference gene primers was used to estimate how many nucleated cells each sample contained. To quantify the absolute abundance of each unique TCRbeta CDR3 rearrangement, sequence reads were collapsed and filtered. For each sample, productive Simpson clonality was calculated by taking the square root of Simpson's diversity index across productive rearrangements. The table was pulled from immuneACCESS by TCRdb, which kept in-frame rearrangements only. Such tables lose some clones; where checked, under half of the loss comes from unresolved V genes, and the rest has no known cause. V, J and clone size are taken as reported in that table, and D and trimming were inferred from the DNA itself. Here the sample has over 200,000 clones; roughly 80% occur a single time. Jointly, the top ten make up 15% to 20% of the sample.

The CDR3 contains 11 residues, cysteine and phenylalanine counted. The DNA shown is the 33-base CDR3, in frame from base 1. Trimming takes 3 bases from V and 3 bases from J, and the germline ends sit 3 bases apart. Whole blood was collected in K2EDTA tubes by collaborating institutions according to the institutions' own protocols. Collaborator samples were shipped for TCRbeta analysis as frozen whole blood, isolated PBMCs, or DNA extracted from either sample type. This sample is part of a study of blood T cell repertoires in COVID-19 (dated by TCRdb to 2020 to 2021). Concerning the study at large: Samples from collaborators originated in the United States, Italy and Spain and spanned both the acute and convalescent phases of COVID-19. Where available, HLA class I and class II types were obtained from metadata supplied by the sample provider rather than from assay-based typing. The prospective study material was composed of cDNA or gDNA derived from T cells, B-cell-depleted T cells, or PBMCs. The dataset comprised deeply sampled blood TCRbeta repertoires from subjects exposed to, actively infected with, or recovered from COVID-19. The repertoires were released in a freely available public database intended as a resource for research on the immune response to SARS-CoV-2. Sample metadata almost always included a de-identified subject ID, COVID-19 status, age in years and sex. Samples were obtained from the ongoing ImmuneRACE study (first 160 participants) and from roughly 1,300 subjects provided by 6 global collaborators.

The paper as a whole reports these results and caveats: The amount of clinical and demographic metadata varied by source and participant and was provided uncurated.

This TCR was recovered from a woman over 75 with active or convalescent COVID-19. The chain employs TRBV12-3 or TRBV12-4 and TRBJ2-7, with the D segment identity uncertain. Sequencing used peripheral blood. The sequenced DNA is TGTGCCAGCAGTTTGTACTACGAGCAGTACTTC. The encoded protein is CASSLYYEQYF.